These 29 T cell receptor beta chains were all obtained from the same sample, sequenced in a study of cytomegalovirus exposure and HLA in healthy donors. The PCR made use of 60 Vbeta and 13 Jbeta primers. Clones were sequenced by immunoSEQ multiplex PCR, and TCRdb holds only the in-frame ones, with some missing. The table shows about 140,000 clones, with roughly three quarters occurring only once. Sequencing input: PBMCs. The receptor source for this set is a female donor in good health and CMV-seronegative.

The sample holds a few counts of this clone. V usage is TRBV4-1 and J usage is TRBJ2-1; TRBD2 might be the D (6 bases). CDR3 length equals 17 residues. CDR1 MGHRA and CDR2 YSYEKL come from the germline V gene. V lost 1 base, J lost 1 base, and 14 bases lay in between. CDR3 sequence: CASSQGRGLLSYNEQFF. CDR3 in DNA: TGCGCCAGCAGCCAAGGGAGGGGACTCCTTTCCTACAATGAGCAGTTCTTC.

CDR3 in amino acids: CASSREAAGELFF. The CDR3 DNA follows: TGTGCCAGTAGTAGGGAGGCCGCCGGGGAGCTGTTTTTT. J is TRBJ2-2 and V is TRBV19, with D possibly matching TRBD2 (6 bases). Trimming shortened V by 4 bases and J by 6 bases, and 9 bases separated the two germline ends. The V gene's germline CDR1 is LNHDA and CDR2 SQIVND (reference sequence). The CDR3 extends over 13 amino acids.

Comment on this clone: An end of the junction differs from the germline gene, which may be a read error. The chain joins TRBV5-1 to TRBJ1-1, with D perhaps matching TRBD1 (5 bases). The CDR3 sequence is 15 residues long. CDR1 is SGHRS, CDR2 YFSETQ, per germline. CDR3 nucleotide sequence: TGCGCCAGCAGGTTGGACACGTCAGTGAACACTGAAGCTTTCTTT. Amino acids: CASRLDTSVNTEAFF.

This clone turned up a few times. The chain combines TRBV6-1 with TRBJ2-7; no definite D call. The CDR3 spans 13 residues. The germline gives CDR1 MNHNS, CDR2 SASEGT. Trimming pared 6 bases from V and 0 bases from J, leaving 9 bases between. CDR3 coding DNA: TGTGCCAGCAGCCAGGTTCTCTCCTACGAGCAGTACTTC. It encodes CASSQVLSYEQYF.

V usage is TRBV5-8 and J usage is TRBJ1-2, with TRBD1 matching 12 bases. Trimming at V came to 3 bases and at J to 3 bases, leaving 9 bases not matched to a gene. Germline CDR1 is SGHTS and CDR2 is YDEGEE. This CDR3 has 17 amino acids. The CDR3 is CASSWGQGARRDYGYTF. The CDR3 region has the DNA TGTGCCAGCAGCTGGGGACAGGGGGCGCGAAGGGACTATGGCTACACCTTC.

The rearrangement links TRBV5-8 to TRBJ2-7, with D perhaps TRBD2 (6 bases). This CDR3 region has 16 residues. The germline V gene encodes CDR1 SGHTS and CDR2 YDEGEE. Trimming took off 3 bases at V and 5 bases at J, with 21 bases between the two ends. CDR3 sequence reads: CASSWEAGTGSNEQYF. CDR3 DNA: TGTGCCAGCAGCTGGGAAGCCGGGACTGGGTCCAACGAGCAGTACTTC. Filled out from reference TRBV5-8 and TRBJ2-7, the complete variable domain reads EAGVTQSPTHLIKTRGQQATLRCSPISGHTSVYWYQQALGLGLQFLLWYDEGEERNRGNFPPRFSGRQFPNYSSELNVNALELEDSALYLCASSWEAGTGSNEQYFGPGTRLTVT.

This chain uses TRBV7-9 with TRBJ2-1, with 12 bases that match TRBD1. V lost 4 bases to trimming and J lost 9 bases; unmatched junction nucleotides: 10. Germline lookup yields CDR1 SEHNR and CDR2 FQNEAQ (reference sequence). The CDR3 spans 16 residues. CDR3 in amino acids: CASSWRPGQGAGEQFF. The CDR3 region has the DNA TGTGCCAGCAGCTGGAGACCGGGACAGGGGGCAGGTGAGCAGTTCTTC.

The rearrangement joins TRBV7-2 to TRBJ2-5; 8 positions match TRBD2. Germline V CDR1 and CDR2: SGHTA, FQGNSA. CDR3 size: 17 residues. V lost 2 bases, J lost 3 bases, and 11 bases stayed unmatched. In DNA form, the CDR3 reads TGTGCCAGCAGCTTACCGCTGCGGGGGCGGGGGGAAGAGACCCAGTACTTC. It codes for CASSLPLRGRGEETQYF. Combining the CDR3 with reference TRBV7-2 and TRBJ2-5 gives the whole variable domain GAGVSQSPSNKVTEKGKDVELRCDPISGHTALYWYRQSLGQGLEFLIYFQGNSAPDKSGLPSDRFSAERTGGSVSTLTIQRTQQEDSAVYLCASSLPLRGRGEETQYFGPGTRLLVL.

This chain links TRBV6-6 with TRBJ2-1, with 7 bases identical to TRBD2. Unmatched junction bases numbered 9, after V lost 0 bases and J lost 7 bases. The CDR3 runs 16 residues. Germline values: CDR1 MNHNY, CDR2 SVGAGI (reference sequence). CDR3 in amino acids: CASSYSSSAGQNEQFF. The CDR3 DNA follows: TGTGCCAGCAGTTACTCATCCTCAGCGGGGCAAAATGAGCAGTTCTTC.

The chain recombines TRBV19 with TRBJ1-1; tentative D call: TRBD1 (6 bases). This CDR3 comprises 16 residues. Trimming pared 5 bases from V and 1 base from J, leaving 17 bases between. Germline CDR1 reads LNHDA; CDR2 reads SQIVND (reference sequence). CDR3 coding DNA: TGTGCCAGTAGTTCTACTTTGACAGGAAGGAACACTGAAGCTTTCTTT. Amino acids: CASSSTLTGRNTEAFF.

This clone was counted between two and nine times. The CDR3 DNA reads TGTGCCAGTAGTATCGGACAGGACACCGGGGAGCTGTTTTTT. Translating gives CASSIGQDTGELFF. V is TRBV19 and J is TRBJ2-2; TRBD1 aligns across 7 bases. The junction had 1 base not matched to a gene; V was cut back by 3 bases and J by 3 bases. Germline CDR1 reads LNHDA; CDR2 reads SQIVND (reference sequence). There are 14 residues in the CDR3.

The rearrangement uses TRBV2 and TRBJ2-2; 8 bases are shared with TRBD1. The V segment lost 6 bases and the J segment 4 bases; nucleotides outside the gene matches: 4. CDR1 and CDR2 from the germline V gene are SNHLY and FYNNEI. The CDR3 loop spans 14 amino acids. The chain's CDR3 is CASRGTGSTGELFF. The DNA for the CDR3 is TGTGCCAGCAGGGGGACAGGAAGCACCGGGGAGCTGTTTTTT.

This sequence joins TRBV2 and TRBJ2-7; D is unresolved. Germline-derived CDR1 and CDR2 are SNHLY and FYNNEI. V dropped 0 bases and J dropped 9 bases, with 18 bases sitting between them. The CDR3 totals 15 residues. Here the CDR3 DNA reads TGTGCCAGCAGTGAAGCTCCGGTTCCTTTTTTCGGGCAGTACTTC. It codes for CASSEAPVPFFGQYF.

This chain uses TRBV29-1 with TRBJ2-1, with 12 bases matching TRBD2. Losses at the gene ends were 1 base for V and 10 bases for J; bases not matched to a gene: 11. CDR3 length: 16 amino acids. Germline lookup yields CDR1 SQVTM and CDR2 ANQGSEA. The CDR3 is CSVEGTSGGPRFEQFF. The CDR3 DNA follows: TGCAGCGTTGAAGGAACTAGCGGGGGGCCAAGATTCGAGCAGTTCTTC.

The V gene is TRBV7-9, the J gene TRBJ1-1, with D tentatively TRBD1 (6 bases). Germline V lookup: CDR1 SEHNR, CDR2 FQNEAQ (reference sequence). The V end lost 5 bases, the J end lost 3 bases, and 16 bases lay between the germline ends. CDR3 length: 15 amino acids. The CDR3 nucleotides are TGTGCCAGCAGCCAGGGGTGGGCCTGGGACACTGAAGCTTTCTTT. Its protein product is CASSQGWAWDTEAFF.

Worth noting for this clone: At one end the junction does not follow the germline gene, possibly because of a read error. The chain links TRBV7-9 to TRBJ2-7; tentatively, D is TRBD1 (5 bases). Germline values: CDR1 SEHNR, CDR2 FQNEAQ (reference sequence). The CDR3 sequence is 12 residues long. CDR3 loop: CSSSRDSLEQYF. The CDR3 DNA reads as TGTTCCAGCAGCCGAGACAGTTTAGAGCAGTACTTC.

This sequence joins TRBV29-1 and TRBJ2-1; D is unresolved. Germline V gene lookup returns CDR1 SQVTM and CDR2 ANQGSEA. This CDR3 is built from 13 residues. The V end lost 3 bases, the J end lost 10 bases, and 16 bases lay between the germline ends. The CDR3 loop reads CSVEVSGFSEQFF. DNA of the CDR3: TGCAGCGTTGAGGTCTCCGGGTTCTCGGAGCAGTTCTTC.

This clone has only a few counts. The chain couples TRBV14 to TRBJ1-1, with D perhaps matching TRBD1 (5 bases). Germline-derived CDR1 and CDR2 are SGHDN and FVKESK. CDR3 length equals 12 residues. Trimming took 4 bases from V and 9 from J, leaving 12 bases between them. The DNA of the CDR3 is TGTGCCAGCAGCCGCTCGGGGACTAAAGCTTTCTTT. It translates to CASSRSGTKAFF.

V usage is TRBV4-1 and J usage is TRBJ1-1, with D hard to call. Per the germline V gene, CDR1 is MGHRA and CDR2 is YSYEKL. This CDR3 region has 18 residues. With 0 bases removed from V and 1 base from J, the gap between germline ends came to 18 bases. Written as DNA, the CDR3 is TGCGCCAGCAGCCAAGATCCCCTCGGTCTTTTTCCGAACACTGAAGCTTTCTTT. Protein product: CASSQDPLGLFPNTEAFF.

The V call is TRBV28, the J call TRBJ2-7; 8 bases match TRBD2. The CDR3 is 15 amino acids. Germline values: CDR1 MDHEN, CDR2 SYDVKM. Germline trimming cut 2 bases from V and 3 bases from J; bases unmatched to any gene: 6. The CDR3 sequence: CASSLTASGLYEQYF. In DNA, the CDR3 is TGTGCCAGCAGTTTAACGGCTAGCGGGCTCTACGAGCAGTACTTC.

V is TRBV10-2 and J is TRBJ2-5; D is unclear. V gave up 4 bases and J gave up 2 bases, with 8 bases separating them. Germline V gene sequence: CDR1 WSHSY, CDR2 SAAADI. The length of the CDR3 is 13 residues. Here the CDR3 reads CASSVVRQETQYF. In DNA form, the CDR3 reads TGCGCCAGCAGTGTCGTCAGACAAGAGACCCAGTACTTC.

This clone has just one count. The chain recombines TRBV4-2 with TRBJ2-2; D may be TRBD2 (5 bases). V was shortened by 2 bases and J by 1 base, with 11 bases between the two germline ends. From germline, CDR1 is LGHNA and CDR2 YNFKEQ. The CDR3 contains 16 residues. The CDR3 DNA reads TGTGCCAGCAGCCAACCCCTTCGGGGGAACACCGGGGAGCTGTTTTTT. This codes for CASSQPLRGNTGELFF.

The chain couples TRBV10-1 to TRBJ2-3; TRBD2 matches at 8 bases. This CDR3 is built from 15 residues. From germline, CDR1 is WNHNN and CDR2 SYGVQD (reference sequence). The trim removed 0 bases at V and 4 bases at J, leaving 3 bases unmatched. The CDR3 coding sequence is TGCGCCAGCAGTGAGTCTGCAGCGGGAGCAGATACGCAGTATTTT. Its protein product is CASSESAAGADTQYF.

V gene TRBV4-1 combines with J gene TRBJ2-4; 8 positions agree with TRBD1. V was clipped by 5 bases and J by 3 bases; unmatched bases: 12. The V gene's germline CDR1 is MGHRA and CDR2 YSYEKL. This CDR3 is built from 17 residues. The CDR3 reads CASSASRDRRYKNIQYF. The DNA of the CDR3 is TGCGCCAGCAGCGCAAGTCGGGACAGGAGATACAAAAACATTCAGTACTTC.

The V gene is TRBV28, the J gene TRBJ2-7; 10 bases are shared with TRBD1. This CDR3 contains 15 residues. With V trimmed by 5 bases and J by 1 base, 5 bases remained unmatched. The germline CDR1 and CDR2 sequences are MDHEN and SYDVKM. The CDR3 bases are TGTGCCAGCAGTCGTCCGGGACAGGGGTCCTACGAGCAGTACTTC. Its translation: CASSRPGQGSYEQYF.

The chain links TRBV27 to TRBJ2-1; 11 bases fit TRBD2. Germline trimming cut 3 bases from V and 4 bases from J; bases unmatched to any gene: 8. In germline, CDR1 is MNHEY, CDR2 SMNVEV (reference sequence). CDR3 length: 17 residues. The CDR3 here is CASSFRTLAGGYNEQFF. The CDR3 DNA reads TGTGCCAGCAGTTTCCGAACCCTAGCGGGGGGTTACAATGAGCAGTTCTTC.

V is TRBV25-1 and J is TRBJ2-5; TRBD2 agrees at 9 bases. The length of the CDR3 is 16 residues. Germline assignment: CDR1 MGHDK and CDR2 SYGVNS. Germline trimming cut 2 bases from V and 2 bases from J; bases unmatched to any gene: 6. The CDR3 loop reads CASSEGSGRLQETQYF. CDR3 sequence (DNA): TGTGCCAGCAGTGAAGGGAGCGGGAGGTTGCAAGAGACCCAGTACTTC. Combining the CDR3 with reference TRBV25-1 and TRBJ2-5 gives the whole variable domain EADIYQTPRYLVIGTGKKITLECSQTMGHDKMYWYQQDPGMELHLIHYSYGVNSTEKGDLSSESTVSRIRTEHFPLTLESARPSHTSQYLCASSEGSGRLQETQYFGPGTRLLVL.

This clone was counted a single time. The genes are TRBV2 and TRBJ2-3, with 7 nucleotides matching TRBD2. The CDR3 is made up of 15 amino acids. In germline, CDR1 is SNHLY, CDR2 FYNNEI. V shed 9 bases and J 0 bases; nucleotides not matched to a gene: 9. Here the CDR3 reads CASVTGGFSTDTQYF. The CDR3 DNA is TGTGCCAGTGTGACGGGGGGTTTTAGCACAGATACGCAGTATTTT. Combining the CDR3 with reference TRBV2 and TRBJ2-3 gives the whole variable domain EPEVTQTPSHQVTQMGQEVILRCVPISNHLYFYWYRQILGQKVEFLVSFYNNEISEKSEIFDDQFSVERPDGSNFTLKIRSTKLEDSAMYFCASVTGGFSTDTQYFGPGTRLTVL.

This chain uses TRBV21-1 with TRBJ2-1; the D call in the table, TRBD2, was not verified against the DNA. TRBV21-1 is an annotated pseudogene. The length of the CDR3 is 17 residues. The CDR3, as DNA: TGTGCCAGCAGCAAAGAGGCTAGCGGGTGCCTTTTCAGTGAGCAGTTCTTC. Its translation: CASSKEASGCLFSEQFF.